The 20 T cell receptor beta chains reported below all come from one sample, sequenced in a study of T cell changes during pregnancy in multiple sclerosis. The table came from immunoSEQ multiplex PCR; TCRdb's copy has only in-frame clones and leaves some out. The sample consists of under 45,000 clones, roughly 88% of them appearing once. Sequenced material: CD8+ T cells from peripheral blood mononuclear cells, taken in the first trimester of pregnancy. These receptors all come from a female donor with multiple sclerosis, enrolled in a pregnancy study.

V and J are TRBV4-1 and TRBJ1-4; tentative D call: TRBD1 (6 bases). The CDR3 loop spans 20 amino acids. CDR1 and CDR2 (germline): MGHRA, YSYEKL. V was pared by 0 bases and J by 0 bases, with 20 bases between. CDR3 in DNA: TGCGCCAGCAGCCAAGATTGGGACACCCCTAGGGTCCCAACTAATGAAAAACTGTTTTTT. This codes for CASSQDWDTPRVPTNEKLFF.

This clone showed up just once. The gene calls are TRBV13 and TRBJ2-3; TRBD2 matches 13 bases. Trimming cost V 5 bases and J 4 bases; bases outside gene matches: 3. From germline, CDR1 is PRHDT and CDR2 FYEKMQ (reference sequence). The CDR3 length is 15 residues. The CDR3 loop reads CASSPGTSGADTQYF. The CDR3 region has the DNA TGTGCCAGCAGCCCCGGGACTAGCGGGGCAGATACGCAGTATTTT.

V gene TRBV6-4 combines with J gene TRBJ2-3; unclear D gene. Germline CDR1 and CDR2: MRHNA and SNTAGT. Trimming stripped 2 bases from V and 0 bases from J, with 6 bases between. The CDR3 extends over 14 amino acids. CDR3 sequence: CASSDGGSTDTQYF. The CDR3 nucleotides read TGTGCCAGCAGTGACGGCGGTAGCACAGATACGCAGTATTTT.

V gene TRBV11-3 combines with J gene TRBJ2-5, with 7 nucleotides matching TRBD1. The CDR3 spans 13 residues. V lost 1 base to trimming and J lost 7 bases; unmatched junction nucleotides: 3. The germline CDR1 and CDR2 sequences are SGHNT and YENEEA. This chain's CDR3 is CASSLGQGATQYF. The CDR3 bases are TGTGCCAGCAGCTTAGGACAGGGAGCGACCCAGTACTTC.

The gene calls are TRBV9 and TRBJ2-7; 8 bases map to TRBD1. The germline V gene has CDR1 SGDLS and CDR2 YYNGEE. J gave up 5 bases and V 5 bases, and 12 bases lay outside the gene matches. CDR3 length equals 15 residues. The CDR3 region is CASSLAGGIHHEQYF. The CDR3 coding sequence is TGTGCCAGCAGTTTGGCAGGGGGCATTCACCACGAGCAGTACTTC. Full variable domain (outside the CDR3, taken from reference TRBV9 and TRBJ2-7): DSGVTQTPKHLITATGQRVTLRCSPRSGDLSVYWYQQSLDQGLQFLIQYYNGEERAKGNILERFSAQQFPDLHSELNLSSLELGDSALYFCASSLAGGIHHEQYFGPGTRLTVT.

The CDR3 coding sequence is TGTGCCAGCAGCCCCGGACTAGAGCCCCCCACGTACGAGCAGTACTTC. Its protein is CASSPGLEPPTYEQYF. The rearrangement uses TRBV2 and TRBJ2-7; 7 nucleotides line up with TRBD2. Germline CDR1 and CDR2: SNHLY and FYNNEI. The CDR3 length is 16 residues. V was clipped by 6 bases and J by 4 bases; unmatched bases: 15. The full variable domain, rest sourced from reference TRBV2 and TRBJ2-7, is EPEVTQTPSHQVTQMGQEVILRCVPISNHLYFYWYRQILGQKVEFLVSFYNNEISEKSEIFDDQFSVERPDGSNFTLKIRSTKLEDSAMYFCASSPGLEPPTYEQYFGPGTRLTVT.

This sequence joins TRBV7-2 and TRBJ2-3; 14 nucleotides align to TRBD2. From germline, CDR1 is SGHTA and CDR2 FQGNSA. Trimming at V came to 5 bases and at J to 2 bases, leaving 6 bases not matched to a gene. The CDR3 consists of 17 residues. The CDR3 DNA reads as TGTGCCAGCAGCCCGCGGACTAGCGGGGGGTACACAGATACGCAGTATTTT. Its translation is CASSPRTSGGYTDTQYF.

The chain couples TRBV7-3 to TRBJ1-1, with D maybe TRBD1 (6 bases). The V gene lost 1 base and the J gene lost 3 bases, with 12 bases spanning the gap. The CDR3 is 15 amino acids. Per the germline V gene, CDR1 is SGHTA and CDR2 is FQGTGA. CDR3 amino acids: CASSLNGGLDTEAFF. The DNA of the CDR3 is TGTGCCAGCAGCTTAAACGGGGGGCTGGACACTGAAGCTTTCTTT.

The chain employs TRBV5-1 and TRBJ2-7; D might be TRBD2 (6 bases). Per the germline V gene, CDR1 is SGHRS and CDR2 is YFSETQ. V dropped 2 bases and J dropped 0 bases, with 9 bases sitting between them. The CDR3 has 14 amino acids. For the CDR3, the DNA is TGCGCCAGCAGCTTTGGGACTGTCTCCTACGAGCAGTACTTC. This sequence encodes CASSFGTVSYEQYF. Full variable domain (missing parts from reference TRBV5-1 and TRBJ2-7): KAGVTQTPRYLIKTRGQQVTLSCSPISGHRSVSWYQQTPGQGLQFLFEYFSETQRNKGNFPGRFSGRQFSNSRSEMNVSTLELGDSALYLCASSFGTVSYEQYFGPGTRLTVT.

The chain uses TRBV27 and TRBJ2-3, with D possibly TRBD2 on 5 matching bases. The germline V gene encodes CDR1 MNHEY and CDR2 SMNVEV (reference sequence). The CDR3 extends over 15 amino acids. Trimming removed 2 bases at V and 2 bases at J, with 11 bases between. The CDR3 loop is CASSLGAAVTDTQYF. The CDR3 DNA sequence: TGTGCCAGCAGTTTAGGAGCGGCAGTCACAGATACGCAGTATTTT.

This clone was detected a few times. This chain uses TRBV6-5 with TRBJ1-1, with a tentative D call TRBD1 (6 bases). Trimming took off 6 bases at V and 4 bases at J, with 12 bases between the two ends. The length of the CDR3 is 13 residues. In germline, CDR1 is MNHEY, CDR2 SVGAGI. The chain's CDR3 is CASRAGAGTEAFF. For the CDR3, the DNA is TGTGCCAGCAGGGCAGGGGCAGGCACTGAAGCTTTCTTT.

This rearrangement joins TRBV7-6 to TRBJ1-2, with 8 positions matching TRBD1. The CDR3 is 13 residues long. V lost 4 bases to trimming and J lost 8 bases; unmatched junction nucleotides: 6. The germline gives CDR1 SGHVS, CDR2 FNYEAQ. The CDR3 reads CASSSQGARGYTF. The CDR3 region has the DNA TGTGCCAGCAGCTCTCAGGGGGCCCGGGGCTACACCTTC. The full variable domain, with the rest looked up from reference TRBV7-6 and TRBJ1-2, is GAGVSQSPRYKVTKRGQDVALRCDPISGHVSLYWYRQALGQGPEFLTYFNYEAQQDKSGLPNDRFSAERPEGSISTLTIQRTEQRDSAMYRCASSSQGARGYTFGSGTRLTVV.

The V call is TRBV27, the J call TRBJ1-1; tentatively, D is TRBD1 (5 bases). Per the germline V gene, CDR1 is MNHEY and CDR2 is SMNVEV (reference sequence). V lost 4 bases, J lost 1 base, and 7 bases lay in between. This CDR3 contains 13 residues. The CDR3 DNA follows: TGTGCCAGCAGTTCGGGGGAGAACACTGAAGCTTTCTTT. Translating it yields CASSSGENTEAFF.

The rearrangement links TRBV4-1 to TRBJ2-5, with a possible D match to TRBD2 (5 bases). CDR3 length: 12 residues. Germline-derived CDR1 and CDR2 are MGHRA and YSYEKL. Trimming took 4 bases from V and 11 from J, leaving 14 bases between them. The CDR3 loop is CASSLDGVEQYF. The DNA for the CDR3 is TGCGCCAGCAGCCTAGACGGGGTAGAGCAGTACTTC.

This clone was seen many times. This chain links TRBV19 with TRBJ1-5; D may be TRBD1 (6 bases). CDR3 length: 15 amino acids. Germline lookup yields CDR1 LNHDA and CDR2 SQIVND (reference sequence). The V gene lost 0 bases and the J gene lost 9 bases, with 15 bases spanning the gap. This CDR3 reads CASSIEGQGPRPQHF. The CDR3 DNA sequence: TGTGCCAGTAGTATAGAAGGGCAGGGGCCGAGGCCCCAGCATTTT.

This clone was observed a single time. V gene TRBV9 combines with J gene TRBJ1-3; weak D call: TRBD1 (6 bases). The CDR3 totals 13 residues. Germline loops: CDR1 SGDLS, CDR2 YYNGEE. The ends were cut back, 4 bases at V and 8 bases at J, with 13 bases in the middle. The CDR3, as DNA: TGTGCCAGCAGCTTCGGACAGTTTGACACCATATATTTT. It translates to CASSFGQFDTIYF.

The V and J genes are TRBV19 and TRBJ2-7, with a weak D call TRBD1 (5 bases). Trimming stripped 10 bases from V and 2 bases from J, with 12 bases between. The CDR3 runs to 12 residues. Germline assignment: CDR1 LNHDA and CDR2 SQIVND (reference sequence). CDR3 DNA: TGTGCCACGGAAGGGGCTACCTACGAGCAGTACTTC. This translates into CATEGATYEQYF. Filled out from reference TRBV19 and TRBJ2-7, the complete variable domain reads DGGITQSPKYLFRKEGQNVTLSCEQNLNHDAMYWYRQDPGQGLRLIYYSQIVNDFQKGDIAEGYSVSREKKESFPLTVTSAQKNPTAFYLCATEGATYEQYFGPGTRLTVT.

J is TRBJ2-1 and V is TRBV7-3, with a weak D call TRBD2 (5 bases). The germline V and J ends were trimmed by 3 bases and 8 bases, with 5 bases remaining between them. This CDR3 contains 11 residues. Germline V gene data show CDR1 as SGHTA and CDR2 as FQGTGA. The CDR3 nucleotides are TGTGCCAGCAGCTTGGGAGATGAGCAGTTCTTC. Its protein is CASSLGDEQFF.

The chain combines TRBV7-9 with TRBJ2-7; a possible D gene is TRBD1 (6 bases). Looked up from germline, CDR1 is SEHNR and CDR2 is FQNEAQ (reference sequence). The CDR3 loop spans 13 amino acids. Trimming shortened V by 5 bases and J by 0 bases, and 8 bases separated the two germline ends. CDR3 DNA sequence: TGTGCCAGCAGCACAGGGAACTCCTACGAGCAGTACTTC. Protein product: CASSTGNSYEQYF.

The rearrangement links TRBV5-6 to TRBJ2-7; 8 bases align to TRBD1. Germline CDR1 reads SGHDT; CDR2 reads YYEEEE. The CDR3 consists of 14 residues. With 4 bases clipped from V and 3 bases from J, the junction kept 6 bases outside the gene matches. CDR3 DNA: TGTGCCAGCAGCCCAGGACAGGGAGTCTACGAGCAGTACTTC. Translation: CASSPGQGVYEQYF. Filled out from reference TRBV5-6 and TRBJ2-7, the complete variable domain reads DAGVTQSPTHLIKTRGQQVTLRCSPKSGHDTVSWYQQALGQGPQFIFQYYEEEERQRGNFPDRFSGHQFPNYSSELNVNALLLGDSALYLCASSPGQGVYEQYFGPGTRLTVT.